The 21 T cell receptor beta chains below come from one sample, sequenced in a study of regulatory T cells in long-lasting Graves disease. Time point defined: persistent/refractory GD, antithyroid drugs over 5 years with positive TRAb. PBMC-extracted RNA yielded the TCR library. CDR3 regions were amplified by Arm-PCR using iRepertoire HTBI primers to build TCR beta libraries. From the multiplex PCR reads, TCRdb called clonotypes with MiXCR, one entry per CDR3 protein. The sample shows some 470,000 distinct CDR3 sequences, around a fifth of them seen only once. The input for sequencing was peripheral blood mononuclear cells (PBMCs), taken when the disease was refractory, from a patient treated with antithyroid drugs. These receptors all come from a female donor with Graves disease.

This clonotype came up a few times. V is TRBV29-1 and J is TRBJ2-5; either TRBD1 or TRBD2 may fit D (5 bases each). Germline V lookup: CDR1 SQVTM, CDR2 ANQGSEA. Trimming took 4 bases from V and 0 from J, leaving 9 bases between them. The CDR3 totals 13 residues. CDR3 in DNA: TGCAGCGTTGGTAGAGGGGACCAAGAGACCCAGTACTTC. Its translation is CSVGRGDQETQYF. The variable domain in full, with the rest retrieved from reference TRBV29-1 and TRBJ2-5, is SAVISQKPSRDICQRGTSLTIQCQVDSQVTMMFWYRQQPGQSLTLIATANQGSEATYESGFVIDKFPISRPNLTFSTLTVSNMSPEDSSIYLCSVGRGDQETQYFGPGTRLLVL.

V usage is TRBV10-3 and J usage is TRBJ1-2; tentative D call: TRBD1 (5 bases). Germline V lookup: CDR1 ENHRY, CDR2 SYGVKD. V lost 10 bases and J lost 3, with 9 bases in between. The CDR3 runs to 11 residues. The CDR3 DNA sequence: TGTGCCACCCAGGGAGACTATGGCTACACCTTC. It encodes CATQGDYGYTF.

This clonotype was observed many times. This chain links TRBV7-9 with TRBJ2-2, with 8 bases matching TRBD2. V lost 5 bases to trimming and J lost 4 bases; unmatched junction nucleotides: 6. This CDR3 has 15 residues. Germline assignment: CDR1 SEHNR and CDR2 FQNEAQ (reference sequence). CDR3 region: CASSPKRESTGELFF. The CDR3 nucleotides read TGTGCCAGCAGCCCCAAGCGGGAGAGCACCGGGGAGCTGTTTTTT.

V usage is TRBV5-6 and J usage is TRBJ2-3; D might be TRBD1 or TRBD2, each matching 7 bases. CDR1 is SGHDT, CDR2 YYEEEE, per germline. V dropped 4 bases and J dropped 3 bases, with 18 bases sitting between them. This CDR3 has 16 residues. The CDR3 DNA is TGTGCCAGCAGCCTAATGATCAGGGGGGGAACAGATACGCAGTATTTT. This translates into CASSLMIRGGTDTQYF.

This clonotype was seen ten or more times. The chain uses TRBV20-1 and TRBJ2-1, with D possibly matching TRBD2 (6 bases). The CDR3 is 12 amino acids. Germline CDR1 and CDR2: DFQATT and SNEGSKA (reference sequence). V lost 1 base, J lost 10 bases, and 11 bases lay in between. In DNA form, the CDR3 reads TGCAGTGCTAGAGCGGGAGTAGACGAGCAGTTCTTC. It translates to CSARAGVDEQFF.

The J gene is TRBJ2-5, the V gene TRBV4-2; 14 bases agree with TRBD2. Germline trimming cut 0 bases from V and 4 bases from J; bases unmatched to any gene: 13. The CDR3 sequence is 20 residues long. Germline V gene data show CDR1 as LGHNA and CDR2 as YNFKEQ. This CDR3 is CASSQEISQFGTSGRETQYF. As DNA, the CDR3 is TGTGCCAGCAGCCAAGAGATTTCGCAATTCGGGACTAGCGGGAGAGAGACCCAGTACTTC.

This clonotype occurred many times. The chain recombines TRBV28 with TRBJ1-3, with TRBD1 identical over 7 bases. V lost 8 bases to trimming and J lost 0 bases; unmatched junction nucleotides: 7. The CDR3 consists of 15 residues. CDR1 is MDHEN, CDR2 SYDVKM, per germline. The CDR3 nucleotides read TGTGCCAGCGGTCTCGACAGGGTCTCTGGAAACACCATATATTTT. Translated: CASGLDRVSGNTIYF.

This clonotype was picked up many times. The chain has TRBV28 and TRBJ2-7, with TRBD2 identical over 7 bases. There are 16 residues in the CDR3. After removal of 8 bases from V and 3 bases from J, the junction contained 16 bases not matched to a gene. Germline values: CDR1 MDHEN, CDR2 SYDVKM. The CDR3 region is CASEEVGRGVFYEQYF. CDR3 DNA sequence: TGTGCCAGCGAGGAGGTGGGGAGGGGAGTATTCTACGAGCAGTACTTC.

In its sample, this clonotype was seen many times. The rearrangement uses TRBV5-5 and TRBJ1-2; D call uncertain. V lost 2 bases and J lost 6, with 11 bases in between. This CDR3 contains 13 residues. From germline, CDR1 is SGHKS and CDR2 YYEKEE (reference sequence). CDR3 residues: CASSFAGPDGYTF. CDR3 DNA: TGTGCCAGCAGCTTCGCAGGACCGGATGGCTACACCTTC.

This clonotype appeared many times. The genes are TRBV28 and TRBJ2-4, with 9 positions matching TRBD1. CDR3 length: 17 amino acids. CDR1 MDHEN and CDR2 SYDVKM come from the germline V gene. The V gene end was trimmed by 5 bases and the J gene end by 3 bases; junction bases not matched to a gene: 11. The DNA for the CDR3 is TGTGCCAGCAGTCCACTTACAGGGGGCATCGGCAAAAACATTCAGTACTTC. Its protein product is CASSPLTGGIGKNIQYF.

The CDR3 is CASSLGPTQGYTF. As DNA, the CDR3 is TGTGCCAGCAGCTTAGGGCCAACCCAAGGCTACACCTTC. This chain joins TRBV7-9 and TRBJ1-2, with no clear D. The V gene's germline CDR1 is SEHNR and CDR2 FQNEAQ (reference sequence). The CDR3 contains 13 residues. The V end was cut by 1 base, the J end by 8 bases, with 11 bases between.

This clonotype occurred many times. The chain has TRBV2 and TRBJ2-7, with D possibly being TRBD1 (6 bases). Trimming pared 1 base from V and 3 bases from J, leaving 10 bases between. Germline-derived CDR1 and CDR2 are SNHLY and FYNNEI. The CDR3 length is 14 residues. CDR3 region: CASSEGTGIYEQYF. CDR3 DNA sequence: TGTGCCAGCAGTGAAGGTACAGGGATCTACGAGCAGTACTTC.

This clonotype was observed many times. The chain joins TRBV28 to TRBJ2-5; possible D gene TRBD2, 5 bases. Germline-derived CDR1 and CDR2 are MDHEN and SYDVKM. V lost 4 bases and J lost 1, with 13 bases in between. The CDR3 covers 15 residues. The CDR3 bases are TGTGCCAGCAGTTCCCTCGGGGATTCCCAAGAGACCCAGTACTTC. Translating it yields CASSSLGDSQETQYF.

The V gene is TRBV18, the J gene TRBJ2-5; 10 positions match TRBD1. This CDR3 has 15 residues. The J segment lost 4 bases and the V segment lost 1 base, leaving 3 bases of the junction unmatched. The germline V gene encodes CDR1 KGHSH and CDR2 LQKENI. The CDR3: CASSPRQGASETQYF. CDR3 DNA sequence: TGTGCCAGCTCACCACGACAGGGGGCTTCAGAGACCCAGTACTTC.

On this clonotype: This could be a read error, since a much larger clone is one nucleotide away. The V call is TRBV6-2 or TRBV6-3, the J call TRBJ2-5, with TRBD2 identical over 8 bases. Germline V lookup: CDR1 MNHEY, CDR2 SVGEGT. J was trimmed by 4 bases and V by 11 bases; bases with no gene match: 9. This CDR3 is 13 amino acids long. The CDR3: CAGHPSGRETQYF. CDR3 coding DNA: TGTGCCGGTCACCCCAGCGGGAGAGAGACCCAGTACTTC.

The CDR3 DNA reads as TGTGCCAGCAGTCCGATGGGCTGGGACACGCAGTATTTT. Translation: CASSPMGWDTQYF. The chain couples TRBV7-2 to TRBJ2-3, with D perhaps given as TRBD1 or TRBD2 (5 bases each). Germline-derived CDR1 and CDR2 are SGHTA and FQGNSA. Trimming stripped 6 bases from V and 9 bases from J, with 16 bases between. CDR3 length equals 13 residues.

The chain has TRBV20-1 and TRBJ2-7; 10 nucleotides align to TRBD2. Looked up from germline, CDR1 is DFQATT and CDR2 is SNEGSKA (reference sequence). V was clipped by 6 bases and J by 0 bases; unmatched bases: 5. The CDR3 totals 14 residues. Written as DNA, the CDR3 is TGCAGTGCCCAAGGGACTAGCGACTCCTACGAGCAGTACTTC. Its protein is CSAQGTSDSYEQYF.

This clonotype was seen more than once but under ten times. The chain couples TRBV2 to TRBJ1-6, with no clear D. Germline V gene sequence: CDR1 SNHLY, CDR2 FYNNEI. The CDR3 is 15 amino acids. Trimming took 2 bases from V and 8 from J, leaving 13 bases between them. The CDR3 protein is CASSESYSEHSPLHF. Here the CDR3 DNA reads TGTGCCAGCAGTGAATCCTACAGCGAGCATTCACCCCTCCACTTT.

To note about this clonotype: A much bigger clone sits one base away, suggesting this may be a read error. The chain links TRBV2 to TRBJ1-1; D is uncertain. The CDR3 consists of 12 residues. The germline V gene encodes CDR1 SNHLY and CDR2 FYNNEI. The CDR3 bases are TGTGCCAGCGGTGAGAAGGTGGACCCGGCTTTCTTT. This gives the protein CASGEKVDPAFF. The whole variable domain, remainder taken from reference TRBV2 and TRBJ1-1, is EPEVTQTPSHQVTQMGQEVILRCVPISNHLYFYWYRQILGQKVEFLVSFYNNEISEKSEIFDDQFSVERPDGSNFTLKIRSTKLEDSAMYFCASGEKVDPAFFGQGTRLTVV.

The table lists this clonotype with a few counts. The rearrangement links TRBV6-1 to TRBJ1-1, with D perhaps matching TRBD1 (6 bases). The CDR3 is 14 residues long. Germline V lookup: CDR1 MNHNS, CDR2 SASEGT. V was shortened by 6 bases and J by 4 bases, with 15 bases between the two germline ends. As DNA, the CDR3 is TGTGCCAGCAGACCCCAGGGGATCGGCACTGAAGCTTTCTTT. This gives the protein CASRPQGIGTEAFF.

In the case of this clonotype: A much larger clone differs by one base, so this may be a read error. The chain recombines TRBV12-3 or TRBV12-4 with TRBJ1-1; a weak D match, TRBD1 (6 bases). The CDR3 has 15 residues. CDR3 DNA sequence: TGTGCCGGCAGTCCTACTCGGGGGGCGAACACTGAAGCTTTCTTT. It yields the protein CAGSPTRGANTEAFF.